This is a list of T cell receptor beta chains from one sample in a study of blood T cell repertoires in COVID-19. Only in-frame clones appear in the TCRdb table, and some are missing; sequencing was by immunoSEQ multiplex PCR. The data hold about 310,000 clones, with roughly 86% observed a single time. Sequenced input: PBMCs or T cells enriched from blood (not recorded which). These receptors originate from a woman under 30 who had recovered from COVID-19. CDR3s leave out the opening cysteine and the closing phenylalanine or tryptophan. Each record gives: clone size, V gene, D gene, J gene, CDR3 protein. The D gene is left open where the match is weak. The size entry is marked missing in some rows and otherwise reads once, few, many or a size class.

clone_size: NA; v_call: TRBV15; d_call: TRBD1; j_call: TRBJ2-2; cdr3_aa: ATSRDRGQGGAGELF
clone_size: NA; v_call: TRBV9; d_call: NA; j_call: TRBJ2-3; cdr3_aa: ASSPLLRGVKTDTQY
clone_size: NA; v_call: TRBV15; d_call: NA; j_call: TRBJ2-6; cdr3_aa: ATSRRVGANVLT
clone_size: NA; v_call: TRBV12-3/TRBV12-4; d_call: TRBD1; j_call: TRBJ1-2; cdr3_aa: ASTGDRVRGYT
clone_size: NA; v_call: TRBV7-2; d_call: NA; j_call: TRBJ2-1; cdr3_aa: ASSLAGGLYNEQF
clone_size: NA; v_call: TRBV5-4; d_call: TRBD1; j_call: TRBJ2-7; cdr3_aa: ASSPSGQGLYEQY
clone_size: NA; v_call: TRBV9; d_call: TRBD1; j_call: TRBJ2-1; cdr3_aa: ASSVVGTGHYNEQF
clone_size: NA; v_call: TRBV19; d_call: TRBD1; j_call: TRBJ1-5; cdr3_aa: ASSILYDRVGQPQH
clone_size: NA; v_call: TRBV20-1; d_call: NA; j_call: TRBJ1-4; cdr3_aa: SATEGGATNEKLF
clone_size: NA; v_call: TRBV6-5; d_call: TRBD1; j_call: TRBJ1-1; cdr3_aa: ASGDSRGLTEAF
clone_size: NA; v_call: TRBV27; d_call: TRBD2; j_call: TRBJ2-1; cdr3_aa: ASTSGGNEQF
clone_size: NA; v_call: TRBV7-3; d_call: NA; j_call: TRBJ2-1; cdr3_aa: ASSSDSYNEQF
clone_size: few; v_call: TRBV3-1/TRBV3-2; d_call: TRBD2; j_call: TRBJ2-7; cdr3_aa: ASSQGEAGGHEQY
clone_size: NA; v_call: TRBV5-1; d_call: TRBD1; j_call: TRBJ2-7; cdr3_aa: ASGTGASYEQY
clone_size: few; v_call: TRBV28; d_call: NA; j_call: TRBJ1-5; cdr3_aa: ASSPNGQPQH
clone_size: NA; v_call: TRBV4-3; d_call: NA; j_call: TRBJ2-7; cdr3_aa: ASSQGETESYEQY
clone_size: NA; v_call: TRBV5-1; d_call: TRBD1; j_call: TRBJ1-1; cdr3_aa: ASSLEGGGLMETEAF
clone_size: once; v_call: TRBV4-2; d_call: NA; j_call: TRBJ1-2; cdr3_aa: ASSQVVRGREGYT
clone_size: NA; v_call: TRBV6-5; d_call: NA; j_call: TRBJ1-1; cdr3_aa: ASSKQGNTEAF
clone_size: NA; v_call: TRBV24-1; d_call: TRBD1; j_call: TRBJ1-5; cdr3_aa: ATSDGGQGNQPQH
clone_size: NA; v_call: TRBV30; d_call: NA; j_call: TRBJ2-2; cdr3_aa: AWSGHGQGRVGIGELF
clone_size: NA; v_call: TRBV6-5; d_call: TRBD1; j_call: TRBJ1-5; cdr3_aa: ASILTGAGNQPQH
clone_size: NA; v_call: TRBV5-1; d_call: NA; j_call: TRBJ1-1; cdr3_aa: ASSLVRGNGVTEAF
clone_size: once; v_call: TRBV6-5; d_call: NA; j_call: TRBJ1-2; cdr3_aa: ASSQTPGEEGYT
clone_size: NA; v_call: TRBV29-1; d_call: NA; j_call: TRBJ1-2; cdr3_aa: SVELLGHIPPMNGYT
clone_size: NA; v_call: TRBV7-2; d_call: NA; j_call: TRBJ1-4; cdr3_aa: ASSLMGGPNDGTNEKLF
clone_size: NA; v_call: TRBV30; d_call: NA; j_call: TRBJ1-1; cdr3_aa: AWGERGTEAF
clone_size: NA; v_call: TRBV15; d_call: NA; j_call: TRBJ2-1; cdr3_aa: ATSRDEGTTIYNEQF
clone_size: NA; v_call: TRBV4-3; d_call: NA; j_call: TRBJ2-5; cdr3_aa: ASSQEARVQETQY